The 29 T cell receptor beta chains presented below share a single source sample, sequenced in a study of blood T cells in healthy people across ages. Next came a second PCR, run for about 7 to 12 cycles, which used a sample-barcoded 5' primer along with a J-beta primer mix. TCRdb reprocessed the 5' RACE reads via MiXCR and lists one record per CDR3 protein. The sample shows about 1,500,000 distinct CDR3 sequences, approximately 42% of them seen only once. The sample was blood. Source of these receptors: a woman under 30 in good health.

The chain has TRBV4-1 and TRBJ2-7; a possible D gene is TRBD2 (5 bases). This CDR3 has 15 residues. CDR1 MGHRA and CDR2 YSYEKL come from the germline V gene. V lost 3 bases and J 1 base, leaving 13 bases between the germline ends. CDR3 sequence: CASSHAQAESYEQYF. The CDR3, as DNA: TGCGCCAGCAGCCACGCTCAAGCGGAATCCTACGAGCAGTACTTC.

This chain joins TRBV28 and TRBJ2-7, with D perhaps matching TRBD2 (6 bases). The CDR3 length is 14 residues. Per the germline V gene, CDR1 is MDHEN and CDR2 is SYDVKM. The V end lost 4 bases, the J end lost 0 bases, and 10 bases lay between the germline ends. The CDR3 protein is CASSWGGVSYEQYF. The CDR3 region has the DNA TGTGCCAGCAGTTGGGGCGGGGTCTCCTACGAGCAGTACTTC.

The chain recombines TRBV28 with TRBJ2-5; D ambiguous. V lost 4 bases, J lost 2 bases, and 14 bases lay in between. The germline gives CDR1 MDHEN, CDR2 SYDVKM. This CDR3 contains 15 residues. DNA of the CDR3: TGTGCCAGCAGTTCCCTATTAGTCCAACAAGAGACCCAGTACTTC. Encoded protein: CASSSLLVQQETQYF.

A few counts support this clonotype. The V call is TRBV27, the J call TRBJ2-7; D might be TRBD2 (6 bases). Looked up from germline, CDR1 is MNHEY and CDR2 is SMNVEV (reference sequence). The CDR3 is 13 residues long. The V gene lost 5 bases and the J gene lost 3 bases, with 11 bases spanning the gap. CDR3 residues: CASSAGSVYEQYF. The CDR3, as DNA: TGTGCCAGCAGTGCGGGGTCCGTCTACGAGCAGTACTTC.

The rearrangement uses TRBV6-1 and TRBJ2-7; TRBD1 agrees at 9 bases. Germline loops: CDR1 MNHNS, CDR2 SASEGT. J gave up 0 bases and V 6 bases, and 15 bases lay outside the gene matches. The CDR3 length is 18 residues. CDR3 residues: CASRPGQGILTSSYEQYF. The CDR3 DNA reads as TGTGCCAGCAGGCCGGGACAGGGAATTCTCACCAGCTCCTACGAGCAGTACTTC.

Only a few counts were recorded for this clonotype. The rearrangement joins TRBV7-9 to TRBJ2-5; no clear D gene. V lost 1 base and J 4 bases, leaving 13 bases between the germline ends. The CDR3 consists of 15 residues. Germline V gives CDR1 SEHNR, CDR2 FQNEAQ (reference sequence). This chain's CDR3 is CASSLVTSGGETQYF. The CDR3, as DNA: TGTGCCAGCAGCTTAGTTACCTCGGGTGGAGAGACCCAGTACTTC.

V gene TRBV2 combines with J gene TRBJ2-5, with D hard to call. V lost 3 bases and J 7 bases, leaving 9 bases between the germline ends. Germline-derived CDR1 and CDR2 are SNHLY and FYNNEI. CDR3 length: 12 amino acids. This chain's CDR3 is CASSEGPGTQYF. In DNA form, the CDR3 reads TGTGCCAGCAGTGAGGGCCCGGGGACCCAGTACTTC.

This sequence joins TRBV28 and TRBJ2-5; the match to TRBD2 covers 10 bases. The DNA matches TRBJ2-7 better at its end, which makes the J call doubtful. The CDR3 is made up of 16 amino acids. The germline V gene has CDR1 MDHEN and CDR2 SYDVKM. The CDR3 loop reads CASSGSTSGNRYEQYF. The CDR3 DNA sequence: TGTGCCAGCAGCGGAAGTACTAGCGGGAATCGGTACGAGCAGTACTTC.

This clonotype has a handful of counts. The chain couples TRBV5-1 to TRBJ2-1; D not certain. The length of the CDR3 is 16 residues. Germline values: CDR1 SGHRS, CDR2 YFSETQ. V was pared by 0 bases and J by 0 bases, with 10 bases between. The CDR3 reads CASSLDVSSSYNEQFF. In nucleotides, the CDR3 is TGCGCCAGCAGCTTGGATGTCAGCAGCTCCTACAATGAGCAGTTCTTC.

This clonotype was seen more than once but under ten times. The chain's CDR3 is CASSKVPVTGTNQPQHF. The CDR3 nucleotides read TGTGCCAGCAGCAAAGTCCCGGTGACAGGGACTAATCAGCCCCAGCATTTT. The V and J genes are TRBV21-1 and TRBJ1-5; the table's D gene call, TRBD1, was not cross checked with the DNA. TRBV21-1 is a pseudogene. The CDR3 consists of 17 residues.

The sample holds a few counts of this clonotype. This sequence joins TRBV21-1 and TRBJ1-6; TRBD1 is taken as the D call from the table, unchecked against the DNA. TRBV21-1 is recorded as a pseudogene. The CDR3 is 16 residues long. CDR3: CASSSQGASYYSPLHF. CDR3 nucleotide sequence: TGTGCCAGCAGCTCCCAGGGGGCCAGCTACTATTCACCCCTCCACTTT.

The V and J genes are TRBV20-1 and TRBJ2-5, with 7 bases identical to TRBD2. Per germline, CDR1 DFQATT and CDR2 SNEGSKA (reference sequence). The CDR3 spans 14 residues. J was trimmed by 5 bases and V by 1 base; bases with no gene match: 7. The CDR3 DNA is TGCAGTGCTAGAGCGGTGGGAGGGAGTGAGACCCAGTACTTC. Protein product: CSARAVGGSETQYF.

This clonotype has just a few counts. The rearrangement links TRBV12-3 or TRBV12-4 to TRBJ2-1, with 7 bases fitting TRBD1. The CDR3 extends over 15 amino acids. V dropped 5 bases and J dropped 4; count of bases not matched to a gene: 8. The CDR3 DNA is TGTGCCAGCAGTCAAGACCCACAGGGGTACAATGAGCAGTTCTTC. Translation gives CASSQDPQGYNEQFF.

A remark on this clonotype: A junction end diverges from the germline sequence, so it may reflect a read error. The CDR3: CASSSTGFVEELFF. DNA for the CDR3: TGTGCCAGCAGCTCGACAGGGTTTGTTGAAGAACTGTTTTTT. The chain is built from TRBV3-1 and TRBJ1-4; 7 bases match TRBD1. The CDR3 runs to 14 residues. Germline assignment: CDR1 LGHDT and CDR2 YNNKEL (reference sequence).

The V gene is TRBV6-5, the J gene TRBJ2-3; 8 nucleotides agree with TRBD2. CDR1 and CDR2 from the germline V gene are MNHEY and SVGAGI. The junction had 14 bases not matched to a gene; V was cut back by 0 bases and J by 3 bases. This CDR3 has 19 amino acids. Written as DNA, the CDR3 is TGTGCCAGCAGTTACTCGAGTAGTCCGCGGGAGGAAGATACAGATACGCAGTATTTT. Translating it yields CASSYSSSPREEDTDTQYF.

This clonotype was counted between two and nine times. This chain joins TRBV6-1 and TRBJ1-5; the match to TRBD1 covers 11 bases. The CDR3 totals 15 residues. The V segment lost 1 base and the J segment 8 bases; nucleotides outside the gene matches: 4. In germline, CDR1 is MNHNS, CDR2 SASEGT. CDR3 sequence: CASSEEGQGAKPQHF. For the CDR3, the DNA is TGTGCCAGCAGTGAAGAAGGACAGGGGGCGAAGCCCCAGCATTTT.

This clonotype turned up a few times. The J gene is TRBJ2-1, the V gene TRBV6-1; 7 nucleotides agree with TRBD1. The CDR3 length is 15 residues. In germline, CDR1 is MNHNS, CDR2 SASEGT. Unmatched junction bases numbered 4, after V lost 5 bases and J lost 0 bases. CDR3 sequence (DNA): TGTGCCAGCAGTAAACAGGGGAACTCCTACAATGAGCAGTTCTTC. It yields the protein CASSKQGNSYNEQFF.

J is TRBJ1-2 and V is TRBV30, with 7 bases that match TRBD1. V shed 4 bases and J 8 bases; nucleotides not matched to a gene: 7. The CDR3 is made up of 12 amino acids. CDR1 is GTSNPN, CDR2 SVGIG, per germline (reference sequence). The CDR3 coding sequence is TGTGCCTGGACAAACCCAGGGGGGGGCTACACCTTC. Its translation is CAWTNPGGGYTF.

This chain connects TRBV15 to TRBJ1-5; D remains ambiguous. V gave up 1 base and J gave up 0 bases, with 13 bases separating them. Germline V gene sequence: CDR1 LNHNV, CDR2 YYDKDF (reference sequence). The CDR3 runs 17 residues. CDR3 region: CATSRGFSTSSNQPQHF. CDR3 in DNA: TGTGCCACCAGCAGAGGTTTTTCGACAAGTAGCAATCAGCCCCAGCATTTT.

This clonotype was detected only a few times. In nucleotides, the CDR3 is TGTGCCAGCAGCTTAAGACAGGGGGAGACTGAAGCTTTCTTT. This translates into CASSLRQGETEAFF. The chain carries TRBV7-3 and TRBJ1-1; 9 nucleotides match TRBD1. The V gene's germline CDR1 is SGHTA and CDR2 FQGTGA. Trimming took 1 base from V and 5 from J; bases not matched to a gene: 2. The CDR3 consists of 14 residues.

The chain couples TRBV3-1 to TRBJ2-7, with 9 bases identical to TRBD2. Germline trimming cut 4 bases from V and 7 bases from J; bases unmatched to any gene: 17. Per the germline V gene, CDR1 is LGHDT and CDR2 is YNNKEL (reference sequence). This CDR3 has 17 residues. The CDR3 region has the DNA TGTGCCAGCAGCCCCGGGGCTAGCGGGGCCTCCTACAATGAGCAGTACTTC. This translates into CASSPGASGASYNEQYF.

This clonotype has just a few counts. DNA of the CDR3: TGTGCCAGCAGCTTAGGCGGGGGGTTCACTGAAGCTTTCTTT. This translates into CASSLGGGFTEAFF. The chain joins TRBV7-8 to TRBJ1-1, with a tentative D call TRBD1 (5 bases). The CDR3 is made up of 14 amino acids. Trimming stripped 1 base from V and 4 bases from J, with 10 bases between. Germline CDR1 is SGHVS and CDR2 is FQNEAQ.

The rearrangement links TRBV5-1 to TRBJ2-1, with 10 bases that match TRBD1. V was pared by 4 bases and J by 12 bases, with 13 bases of the junction left unmatched. This CDR3 region has 15 residues. Germline V gene data show CDR1 as SGHRS and CDR2 as YFSETQ. CDR3: CASSLGGTGVDRQFF. DNA for the CDR3: TGCGCCAGCAGCCTGGGTGGGACAGGGGTAGATCGGCAGTTCTTC.

Only a few counts were recorded for this clonotype. The genes are TRBV7-3 and TRBJ1-5; D perhaps matches TRBD1 (5 bases). The CDR3 totals 13 residues. Germline CDR1 reads SGHTA; CDR2 reads FQGTGA. The V gene lost 3 bases and the J gene lost 6 bases, with 9 bases spanning the gap. The CDR3 reads CASSLGPGQPQHF. In DNA form, the CDR3 reads TGTGCCAGCAGCTTGGGGCCCGGTCAGCCCCAGCATTTT.

The rearrangement links TRBV25-1 to TRBJ2-7; 9 bases fit TRBD1. The V segment lost 3 bases and the J segment 6 bases; nucleotides outside the gene matches: 9. The length of the CDR3 is 15 residues. The germline V gene has CDR1 MGHDK and CDR2 SYGVNS. The CDR3 is CASSDDRGYASEQYF. The CDR3 bases are TGTGCCAGCAGTGACGACAGGGGGTATGCCAGCGAGCAGTACTTC.

This chain uses TRBV12-3 or TRBV12-4 with TRBJ2-1, with 7 nucleotides matching TRBD1. Germline trimming cut 5 bases from V and 7 bases from J; bases unmatched to any gene: 8. This CDR3 is 14 amino acids long. CDR3 sequence reads: CASSDLDRANEQFF. In DNA, the CDR3 is TGTGCCAGCAGTGATCTAGACAGGGCTAATGAGCAGTTCTTC.

This clonotype was seen only a few times. The chain links TRBV12-3 or TRBV12-4 to TRBJ1-6; D remains unclear. CDR3 length: 14 residues. V lost 3 bases to trimming and J lost 8 bases, with 11 bases between them. The CDR3 sequence: CASSFGGGDSPLHF. CDR3 sequence (DNA): TGTGCCAGCAGTTTCGGCGGCGGGGATTCACCCCTCCACTTT.

This clonotype was counted between two and nine times. The J gene is TRBJ1-4, the V gene TRBV27, with D hard to call. The CDR3 is 14 residues long. CDR1 is MNHEY and CDR2 is SMNVEV in the germline V gene (reference sequence). V was pared by 5 bases and J by 4 bases, with 11 bases between. The CDR3 here is CASSPGVNNEKLFF. The CDR3 DNA sequence: TGTGCCAGCAGTCCGGGAGTGAATAATGAAAAACTGTTTTTT.

The rearrangement joins TRBV28 to TRBJ2-7; perhaps D is TRBD1 or TRBD2 (5 bases each). Trimming removed 8 bases at V and 4 bases at J, with 21 bases between. Germline V gene lookup returns CDR1 MDHEN and CDR2 SYDVKM. This CDR3 spans 15 amino acids. CDR3 region: CASLEWGRQKYEQYF. The CDR3 DNA reads TGTGCCAGCCTCGAGTGGGGGAGACAGAAGTACGAGCAGTACTTC.